This T cell receptor (beta chain) was sequenced during a study of Ad26.COV2.S vaccination and SARS-CoV-2 variants. Background on the study: The donor was enrolled in the Ad26.COV2.S arm of the COV1001 trial. Recipients of Ad26.COV2.S got it intramuscularly, once or twice 56 days apart. Study observations and caveats: Non-spike TCR breadth was similar in vaccine and placebo recipients.

Sample treatment: 15 to 20 received Ad26.COV2.S at low or high dose, single or two shots; roughly 5 received placebo; per-sample allocation not given. Samples analyzed were those drawn on day 63 after the first vaccine or placebo injection. Its platform was an Ad26 vector, and its expressed antigen was Wuhan-strain SARS-CoV-2 spike. Concerning this clone itself: The antigen remains unidentified. Other DNA sequences in the same sample also yield this CDR3.

Germline lookup yields CDR1 SGHRS and CDR2 YFSETQ. Trimming took 0 bases from V and 0 from J, leaving 10 bases between them. The CDR3 runs 15 residues. Clones were read by immunoSEQ multiplex PCR, and TCRdb kept only the in-frame ones, dropping some. The sample lists 380,000 or so clones, approximately 90% occurring once. The material was peripheral blood, obtained in a trial of Ad26.COV2.S vaccine versus placebo. This receptor was obtained from a person aged 18 to 59 who received the Ad26.COV2.S COVID-19 vaccine or a placebo. The chain recombines TRBV5-1 with TRBJ2-7, with D perhaps TRBD2 (6 bases). The CDR3 bases are TGCGCCAGCAGCTTGGATGGGGGGAGCTCCTACGAGCAGTACTTC. Protein: CASSLDGGSSYEQYF.